This T cell receptor (beta chain) was observed in a study of blood T cells in healthy people across ages. Overall study results and limits: The long-lived group displayed more naive CD4+ cells, plus higher diversity, than the aged donors did.

V shed 9 bases and J shed 4 bases, with 16 bases lying between them. Germline lookup yields CDR1 LGHDT and CDR2 YNNKEL (reference sequence). This CDR3 has 14 residues. A second roughly 7 to 12 cycle PCR used barcoded and J-beta primers. One entry per CDR3 protein, called by TCRdb with MiXCR from the 5' RACE reads. The table has about 1.1 million distinct CDR3 sequences, about two fifths seen once. In its sample, this clonotype was seen a few times. The antigen remains undetermined. Around 9 milliliters of peripheral blood were drawn from each donor into EDTA-treated tubes. The rearrangement links TRBV3-1 to TRBJ2-1; D may be TRBD2 (5 bases). The sequenced sample was blood. This TCR derives from a man younger than 35 in good health. The DNA for the CDR3 is TGTGCCAGACTACCCGGGGTTTTATACAATGAGCAGTTCTTC. Encoded protein: CARLPGVLYNEQFF.